These 8 T cell receptor beta chains originate from one sample sequenced in a study of shared clonotypes between healthy human individuals. Produced via immunoSEQ multiplex PCR; TCRdb's table is partial and in-frame only. Of roughly 500,000 clones in the sample, about 82% were seen once. The sequencing input was PBMCs. The receptors originated from a woman aged 35 to 49 in good health. Some clones in this sample may be carry-over from other donors' samples.

This clone was found a few times. The V gene is TRBV28, the J gene TRBJ1-6, with TRBD1 as a possible D gene (6 bases). The CDR3 runs to 16 residues. V was pared by 7 bases and J by 7 bases, with 20 bases between. CDR1 and CDR2 (germline): MDHEN, SYDVKM. CDR3 amino acids: CASNLSGATGNSPLHF. Written as DNA, the CDR3 is TGTGCCAGCAACCTTTCGGGGGCAACGGGGAATTCACCCCTCCACTTT.

The chain couples TRBV2 to TRBJ2-5, with D maybe TRBD2 (7 bases). Germline values: CDR1 SNHLY, CDR2 FYNNEI. CDR3 length: 14 residues. V lost 8 bases to trimming and J lost 4 bases, with 17 bases between them. CDR3 protein: CASDVGGGGETQYF. The DNA of the CDR3 is TGTGCCAGCGACGTGGGAGGGGGGGGAGAGACCCAGTACTTC. Complete variable domain (other parts from reference TRBV2 and TRBJ2-5): EPEVTQTPSHQVTQMGQEVILRCVPISNHLYFYWYRQILGQKVEFLVSFYNNEISEKSEIFDDQFSVERPDGSNFTLKIRSTKLEDSAMYFCASDVGGGGETQYFGPGTRLLVL.

The chain uses TRBV9 and TRBJ2-2; perhaps TRBD1 as D (5 bases). The CDR3 is 16 residues long. Germline V CDR1 and CDR2: SGDLS, YYNGEE. V was clipped by 3 bases and J by 0 bases, with 12 bases between them. The CDR3 sequence: CASSGSGAANTGELFF. Written as DNA, the CDR3 is TGTGCCAGCAGCGGGTCTGGGGCGGCGAACACCGGGGAGCTGTTTTTT.

The table lists this clone with a few counts. This rearrangement joins TRBV28 to TRBJ1-5, with no clear D. Germline V gene data show CDR1 as MDHEN and CDR2 as SYDVKM. V was trimmed by 2 bases and J by 7 bases, leaving 12 bases between them. This CDR3 comprises 14 residues. This chain's CDR3 is CASSLRTGGQPQHF. In DNA form, the CDR3 reads TGTGCCAGCAGTTTAAGAACGGGCGGCCAGCCCCAGCATTTT.

V is TRBV11-3 and J is TRBJ1-3; D is unresolved. The V gene's germline CDR1 is SGHNT and CDR2 YENEEA. V dropped 5 bases and J dropped 8 bases, with 10 bases sitting between them. The CDR3 sequence is 12 residues long. CDR3 DNA sequence: TGTGCCAGCAGCGCCAACAGAGACACCATATATTTT. Amino acid sequence: CASSANRDTIYF.

A note on this clone: Other nucleotide sequences in the sample specify the same CDR3. The rearrangement joins TRBV7-9 to TRBJ2-5; 11 nucleotides align to TRBD2. The CDR3 contains 15 residues. Trimming cost V 3 bases and J 5 bases; bases outside gene matches: 5. The germline gives CDR1 SEHNR, CDR2 FQNEAQ (reference sequence). CDR3: CASSLVAGGAETQYF. The CDR3 nucleotides are TGTGCCAGCAGCTTGGTAGCGGGAGGGGCGGAGACCCAGTACTTC.

The chain employs TRBV18 and TRBJ2-5, with D perhaps being TRBD1 or TRBD2 (5 bases each). The V gene lost 0 bases and the J gene lost 2 bases, with 16 bases spanning the gap. Germline V gene data show CDR1 as KGHSH and CDR2 as LQKENI. The CDR3 runs to 17 residues. For the CDR3, the DNA is TGTGCCAGCTCACCACCGTCCGGGCGCTGGGGGCAAGAGACCCAGTACTTC. It encodes CASSPPSGRWGQETQYF.

The chain combines TRBV6-1 with TRBJ1-1; weak D call: TRBD1 (5 bases). The germline gives CDR1 MNHNS, CDR2 SASEGT. This CDR3 contains 13 residues. V lost 6 bases and J lost 7, with 15 bases in between. Here the CDR3 DNA reads TGTGCCAGCAGATCCCTCGGGGGGGGTGAAGCTTTCTTT. It specifies CASRSLGGGEAFF.